These 18 T cell receptor beta chains were all obtained from the same sample, sequenced in a study of blood T cells in healthy people across ages. Primed by a sample-barcoded 5' primer and a J-beta primer mix, a second PCR proceeded for roughly 7 to 12 cycles. One entry per CDR3 protein results from TCRdb running MiXCR on the 5' RACE reads. This sample has around 1,000,000 distinct CDR3 sequences, with 20% to 25% found just once. The same data also contributed to another study, on T cells of mothers and their children.

Sequencing was performed on blood. These receptors came from a girl aged 2 to 10 in good health.

This clonotype was counted between two and nine times. J is TRBJ2-7 and V is TRBV28; 7 bases match TRBD2. CDR3 length: 12 residues. Trimming took 10 bases from V and 1 from J; bases not matched to a gene: 4. The germline CDR1 and CDR2 sequences are MDHEN and SYDVKM. DNA for the CDR3: TGTGCCATATCTAGCGGATCCTACGAGCAGTACTTC. This sequence encodes CAISSGSYEQYF.

The gene calls are TRBV20-1 and TRBJ2-1; D ambiguous. Germline CDR1 reads DFQATT; CDR2 reads SNEGSKA (reference sequence). V was trimmed by 6 bases and J by 0 bases, leaving 15 bases between them. There are 15 residues in the CDR3. CDR3 bases: TGCAGTGCCGGGCACGGAACCTACTCCTACAATGAGCAGTTCTTC. Its protein is CSAGHGTYSYNEQFF.

This clonotype has just a few counts. The CDR3 DNA reads TGTGCCAGCAGCCAACGGACAGGGAACAATAATTCACCCCTCCACTTT. This sequence encodes CASSQRTGNNNSPLHF. The chain combines TRBV3-1 with TRBJ1-6, with TRBD1 matching over 8 bases. Germline CDR1 reads LGHDT; CDR2 reads YNNKEL (reference sequence). V shed 2 bases and J 5 bases; nucleotides not matched to a gene: 5. This CDR3 comprises 16 residues.

This clonotype occurred a few times. The gene calls are TRBV5-1 and TRBJ1-3, with D uncertain. With 5 bases removed from V and 8 bases from J, the gap between germline ends came to 11 bases. From germline, CDR1 is SGHRS and CDR2 YFSETQ. This CDR3 spans 12 amino acids. The CDR3 nucleotides are TGCGCCAGCAGTACGACTGGGGACACCATATATTTT. Translating gives CASSTTGDTIYF.

The chain recombines TRBV12-3 or TRBV12-4 with TRBJ1-1, with TRBD1 matching over 8 bases. Trimming at V came to 3 bases and at J to 6 bases, leaving 6 bases not matched to a gene. CDR3 length: 14 amino acids. The CDR3 DNA sequence: TGTGCCAGCAGTTTCCGGACAGGGATCGCTGAAGCTTTCTTT. It is translated as CASSFRTGIAEAFF.

This chain connects TRBV7-9 to TRBJ2-7; unclear D gene. The germline gives CDR1 SEHNR, CDR2 FQNEAQ (reference sequence). V dropped 5 bases and J dropped 6 bases, with 14 bases sitting between them. This CDR3 has 13 amino acids. The CDR3 nucleotides read TGTGCCAGCAGCCCCCACCCAGAAGCCGAGCAGTACTTC. This codes for CASSPHPEAEQYF.

This sequence joins TRBV6-2 or TRBV6-3 and TRBJ2-1, with 9 nucleotides matching TRBD2. The germline V gene has CDR1 MNHEY and CDR2 SVGEGT. The V gene end was trimmed by 2 bases and the J gene end by 5 bases; junction bases not matched to a gene: 13. The CDR3 has 18 amino acids. In DNA, the CDR3 is TGTGCCAGCAGTTACCGGGGACTAGCTGATACGGGCGACAATGAGCAGTTCTTC. Encoded protein: CASSYRGLADTGDNEQFF.

The V gene is TRBV20-1, the J gene TRBJ2-5; a weak D match, TRBD2 (5 bases). The CDR3 has 15 amino acids. Germline CDR1 and CDR2: DFQATT and SNEGSKA (reference sequence). Trimming took off 1 base at V and 3 bases at J, with 15 bases between the two ends. The CDR3 DNA reads as TGCAGTGCTAGAGGGTTGGAAAAGGAGGAAGAGACCCAGTACTTC. Amino acids: CSARGLEKEEETQYF.

The rearrangement links TRBV9 to TRBJ2-2; 9 nucleotides match TRBD1. This CDR3 region has 16 residues. The V gene's germline CDR1 is SGDLS and CDR2 YYNGEE. Unmatched junction bases numbered 3, after V lost 3 bases and J lost 0 bases. The CDR3 protein is CASSGNRGPNTGELFF. The CDR3 nucleotides are TGTGCCAGCAGCGGTAACAGGGGGCCGAACACCGGGGAGCTGTTTTTT.

The CDR3, as DNA: TGTGCCAGCAGCTTAGGTGGCACCTTGGAAGCTTTCTTT. It translates to CASSLGGTLEAFF. This rearrangement joins TRBV11-3 to TRBJ1-1, with unresolved D. This CDR3 region has 13 residues. The germline gives CDR1 SGHNT, CDR2 YENEEA. The V end was cut by 1 base, the J end by 8 bases, with 11 bases between.

Comment on this clonotype: A read error may produce the germline difference seen at one junction end. This chain uses TRBV6-5 with TRBJ1-6, with TRBD1 as a possible D gene (5 bases). Germline CDR1 and CDR2: MNHEY and SVGAGI. This CDR3 has 17 amino acids. The CDR3 spells CASSYSTGDRGVSSLHF. CDR3 bases: TGTGCCAGCAGTTACTCGACCGGGGACCGGGGAGTTTCATCCCTCCACTTT.

CDR3: CASSLFTGATDTQYF. The DNA for the CDR3 is TGCGCCAGCAGCTTGTTCACGGGGGCGACAGATACGCAGTATTTT. V is TRBV5-1 and J is TRBJ2-3; D may match TRBD1 or TRBD2 (6 bases each). Germline CDR1 is SGHRS and CDR2 is YFSETQ. V gave up 1 base and J gave up 3 bases, with 12 bases separating them. CDR3 length: 15 amino acids.

This clonotype was counted only a few times. The rearrangement links TRBV10-3 to TRBJ1-1; 7 nucleotides match TRBD1. Germline CDR1 is ENHRY and CDR2 is SYGVKD. This CDR3 region has 15 residues. With 4 bases clipped from V and 1 base from J, the junction kept 6 bases outside the gene matches. For the CDR3, the DNA is TGTGCCATCAGTGGACAGGGTCAGAGGAACACTGAAGCTTTCTTT. Amino acids: CAISGQGQRNTEAFF.

This clonotype was observed a few times. One end of the junction fails to match germline, which may point to a read error. The chain joins TRBV4-3 to TRBJ1-4; 7 positions agree with TRBD1. The CDR3 extends over 15 amino acids. The germline gives CDR1 LGHNA, CDR2 YSLEER. CDR3 DNA: TGCGCCAGCAGCCAACTCGGGACAGAAAATGAAGAACTGTTTTTT. Protein: CASSQLGTENEELFF.

In DNA, the CDR3 is TGTGCCAGCAGCGCAGGGAGGAGCTACACTGAAGCTTTCTTT. Encoded protein: CASSAGRSYTEAFF. This chain uses TRBV27 with TRBJ1-1; TRBD1 is a possible D gene (5 bases). V dropped 6 bases and J dropped 3 bases, with 14 bases sitting between them. The CDR3 is 14 amino acids. Germline V gene lookup returns CDR1 MNHEY and CDR2 SMNVEV (reference sequence).

This clonotype was observed a handful of times. The chain employs TRBV7-9 and TRBJ2-7, with TRBD2 identical over 8 bases. The germline gives CDR1 SEHNR, CDR2 FQNEAQ (reference sequence). V shed 5 bases, J shed 4 bases, and the junction held 10 bases outside the gene matches. CDR3 length equals 15 residues. The DNA of the CDR3 is TGTGCCAGCAGCAGCCACCGGGAGGGCCGGTACGAGCAGTACTTC. Translated: CASSSHREGRYEQYF.

This clonotype was recorded a few times. The V and J genes are TRBV9 and TRBJ2-1; the D gene is possibly TRBD1 (5 bases). The CDR3 sequence is 17 residues long. The ends were cut back, 3 bases at V and 4 bases at J, with 20 bases in the middle. The germline gives CDR1 SGDLS, CDR2 YYNGEE. CDR3 nucleotide sequence: TGTGCCAGCAGCGACGCCAGGGTTTCGGGTTCGTACAATGAGCAGTTCTTC. This sequence encodes CASSDARVSGSYNEQFF.

This clonotype was counted only a few times. In nucleotides, the CDR3 is TGTGCCAGCGAACTAGCGGGGTACAATGAGCAGTTCTTC. Translating gives CASELAGYNEQFF. V and J are TRBV11-1 and TRBJ2-1; TRBD2 matches 10 bases. Trimming removed 8 bases from V and 4 bases from J; junction bases left unmatched: 2. CDR1 SGHAT and CDR2 FQDESV come from the germline V gene (reference sequence). CDR3 length: 13 residues.